The next 6 T cell receptor beta chains were all read from a single sample in a study of regulatory T cells in long-lasting Graves disease. iRepertoire HTBI primers and Arm-PCR of CDR3 regions built TCR beta libraries. TCRdb re-derived calls from the multiplex PCR reads in MiXCR, one entry per CDR3 protein. The sample lists about 350,000 distinct CDR3 sequences, around 15% occurring once. Time point: newly diagnosed GD, antithyroid drugs for less than 3 months. Scientists built the TCR library using RNA that was extracted from PBMCs. The same sample was also studied in work on T cells in Graves' hyperthyroidism and ophthalmopathy.

The specimen was peripheral blood mononuclear cells (PBMCs), collected at new diagnosis, from a patient treated with antithyroid drugs. These receptors all come from a woman between 18 and 29 years old with Graves disease.

This clonotype has a count of ten or more. The chain links TRBV20-1 to TRBJ2-7; 9 nucleotides match TRBD1. The germline CDR1 and CDR2 sequences are DFQATT and SNEGSKA (reference sequence). CDR3 length equals 16 residues. V lost 6 bases and J lost 2; bases outside the gene matches: 14. The CDR3 DNA reads as TGCAGTGCCCCTACCACACAGGGACAGGGACCCTACGAGCAGTACTTC. Translating gives CSAPTTQGQGPYEQYF.

The chain has TRBV20-1 and TRBJ1-6, with a possible D match to TRBD1 (6 bases). Germline V gene sequence: CDR1 DFQATT, CDR2 SNEGSKA (reference sequence). The CDR3 is made up of 13 amino acids. V was trimmed by 5 bases and J by 7 bases, leaving 12 bases between them. This CDR3 reads CSAQTGGNSPLHF. In nucleotides, the CDR3 is TGCAGTGCTCAGACAGGTGGGAATTCACCCCTCCACTTT.

This clonotype was counted many times. The chain joins TRBV12-3 or TRBV12-4 to TRBJ2-3; 8 bases map to TRBD2. The CDR3 runs to 17 residues. Trimming at V came to 10 bases and at J to 0 bases, leaving 15 bases not matched to a gene. Written as DNA, the CDR3 is TGTGCCACACAAGGCAACAGCCGGGGGGGAAGCACAGATACGCAGTATTTT. Residues: CATQGNSRGGSTDTQYF.

This clonotype showed up many times. The chain joins TRBV5-1 to TRBJ2-1, with D uncertain. Germline lookup yields CDR1 SGHRS and CDR2 YFSETQ. The germline V and J ends were trimmed by 0 bases and 0 bases, with 16 bases remaining between them. The CDR3 is 18 residues long. The CDR3 sequence: CASSLEGGGYSSYNEQFF. The DNA for the CDR3 is TGCGCCAGCAGCTTGGAGGGTGGCGGTTATAGCTCCTACAATGAGCAGTTCTTC.

The chain employs TRBV5-1 and TRBJ2-5, with TRBD2 identical over 15 bases. The CDR3 covers 17 residues. Germline CDR1 and CDR2: SGHRS and YFSETQ. Losses at the gene ends were 4 bases for V and 2 bases for J; bases not matched to a gene: 6. CDR3 sequence (DNA): TGCGCCAGCAGCAGCCAAGGGACTAGCGGGGGGCAAGAGACCCAGTACTTC. This codes for CASSSQGTSGGQETQYF.

The rearrangement uses TRBV5-1 and TRBJ2-2, with a weak D call TRBD2 (5 bases). This CDR3 region has 16 residues. V shed 5 bases and J shed 3 bases, with 17 bases lying between them. The V gene's germline CDR1 is SGHRS and CDR2 YFSETQ. The CDR3 sequence is CASSFRRRADTGELFF. The CDR3 DNA reads TGCGCCAGCAGTTTCCGGAGGAGAGCGGACACCGGGGAGCTGTTTTTT.